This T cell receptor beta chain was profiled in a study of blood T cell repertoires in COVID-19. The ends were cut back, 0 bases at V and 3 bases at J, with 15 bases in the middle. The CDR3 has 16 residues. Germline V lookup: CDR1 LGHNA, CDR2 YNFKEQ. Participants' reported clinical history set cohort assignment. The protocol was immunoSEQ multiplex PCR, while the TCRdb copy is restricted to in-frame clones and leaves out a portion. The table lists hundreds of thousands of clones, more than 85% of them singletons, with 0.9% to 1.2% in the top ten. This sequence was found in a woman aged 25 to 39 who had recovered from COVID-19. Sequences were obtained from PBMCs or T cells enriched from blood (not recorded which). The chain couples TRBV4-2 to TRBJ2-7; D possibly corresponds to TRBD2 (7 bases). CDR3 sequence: CASSQDWGGPVYEQYF. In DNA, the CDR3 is TGTGCCAGCAGCCAAGATTGGGGGGGGCCCGTCTACGAGCAGTACTTC.